One and the same sample provided the 26 T cell receptor beta chains below, sequenced in a study of beta chain features in type 1 diabetes. Investigators reverse transcribed all isolated RNA, so they sequenced expressed TCRB transcripts. The repertoire was sequenced with immunoSEQ multiplex PCR; TCRdb's copy has only in-frame clones and lacks some. The sample lists around 330,000 clones; 11% were seen once. The sample comprised naive CD4+ T cells from blood. These receptors all come from a woman aged 25 to 39 in good health.

This clone was detected a few times. The chain is built from TRBV7-9 and TRBJ2-3; 8 bases are a match to TRBD2. J was trimmed by 2 bases and V by 3 bases; bases with no gene match: 4. This CDR3 spans 15 amino acids. The germline V gene encodes CDR1 SEHNR and CDR2 FQNEAQ (reference sequence). CDR3 bases: TGTGCCAGCAGCTTTACGGGAGGGGACACAGATACGCAGTATTTT. This gives the protein CASSFTGGDTDTQYF.

The chain couples TRBV28 to TRBJ1-2; D not resolved. This CDR3 has 15 residues. Germline V lookup: CDR1 MDHEN, CDR2 SYDVKM. Trimming pared 6 bases from V and 7 bases from J, leaving 21 bases between. Written as DNA, the CDR3 is TGTGCCAGCAGGGTTTCTGGACCGGGGATCGGTGGCTACACCTTC. It yields the protein CASRVSGPGIGGYTF.

This clone turned up a few times. J is TRBJ2-3 and V is TRBV18, with D possibly TRBD2 on 6 matching bases. Trimming removed 2 bases from V and 0 bases from J, with 12 bases in between. The length of the CDR3 is 16 residues. The V gene's germline CDR1 is KGHSH and CDR2 LQKENI. The CDR3 loop is CASSPRREKSTDTQYF. The CDR3 region has the DNA TGTGCCAGCTCACCAAGGAGGGAGAAAAGCACAGATACGCAGTATTTT.

This clone was seen a handful of times. The CDR3 loop reads CASKLEGRSYNEQFF. The CDR3 DNA reads as TGTGCCAGCAAATTGGAGGGTCGCTCCTACAATGAGCAGTTCTTC. The chain uses TRBV5-4 and TRBJ2-1, with a tentative D call TRBD2 (6 bases). CDR1 and CDR2 (germline): SGHNT, YYREEE (reference sequence). This CDR3 has 15 amino acids. V gave up 6 bases and J gave up 0 bases, with 13 bases separating them.

This clone was found many times. V is TRBV23-1 and J is TRBJ2-3, with TRBD2 identical over 7 bases. TRBV23-1 is filed as an ORF, its function uncertain. Trimming removed 0 bases from V and 0 bases from J; junction bases left unmatched: 6. This CDR3 region has 17 residues. CDR3 protein: CASSQSLQRGSTDTQYF. The CDR3 DNA is TGCGCCAGCAGTCAATCACTTCAGCGGGGAAGCACAGATACGCAGTATTTT.

This clone was seen a few times. The chain carries TRBV6-5 and TRBJ1-5, with D perhaps matching TRBD1 (5 bases). V was clipped by 0 bases and J by 7 bases, with 10 bases between them. The CDR3 runs to 14 residues. The germline CDR1 and CDR2 sequences are MNHEY and SVGAGI. Written as DNA, the CDR3 is TGTGCCAGCAGTTACTCGGACATTTCACAGCCCCAGCATTTT. Translating it yields CASSYSDISQPQHF.

Only a few counts were recorded for this clone. The rearrangement uses TRBV7-9 and TRBJ1-5; perhaps TRBD1 as D (6 bases). There are 15 residues in the CDR3. Trimming left V 5 bases short and J 1 base short, with 12 bases between. Germline values: CDR1 SEHNR, CDR2 FQNEAQ (reference sequence). This chain's CDR3 is CASSTDRASNQPQHF. Here the CDR3 DNA reads TGTGCCAGCAGCACGGACAGAGCAAGCAATCAGCCCCAGCATTTT.

The chain joins TRBV7-9 to TRBJ2-2, with no clear D. Germline V CDR1 and CDR2: SEHNR, FQNEAQ (reference sequence). The CDR3 sequence is 16 residues long. With 1 base removed from V and 4 bases from J, the gap between germline ends came to 13 bases. CDR3 sequence: CASSLVRVWVTGELFF. The CDR3 DNA follows: TGTGCCAGCAGCTTAGTTCGGGTGTGGGTCACCGGGGAGCTGTTTTTT.

There are a few counts of this clone. The V and J genes are TRBV7-9 and TRBJ1-5; D perhaps matches TRBD1 (5 bases). The CDR3 spans 13 residues. The ends were cut back, 5 bases at V and 5 bases at J, with 10 bases in the middle. CDR1 and CDR2 from the germline V gene are SEHNR and FQNEAQ (reference sequence). For the CDR3, the DNA is TGTGCCAGCAGCCTGGGGGGGGATCAGCCCCAGCATTTT. Amino acids: CASSLGGDQPQHF.

This clone was counted only a few times. The sample holds other DNA sequences that translate to the same CDR3. This chain uses TRBV7-9 with TRBJ1-1; 8 bases are a match to TRBD1. The junction had 3 bases not matched to a gene; V was cut back by 5 bases and J by 4 bases. CDR3 length: 13 residues. Germline lookup yields CDR1 SEHNR and CDR2 FQNEAQ (reference sequence). CDR3 sequence (DNA): TGTGCCAGCAGCGTTACAGGGGGCACTGAAGCTTTCTTT. This sequence encodes CASSVTGGTEAFF.

This rearrangement joins TRBV6-5 to TRBJ2-5; TRBD1 matches at 9 bases. The V segment lost 5 bases and the J segment 5 bases; nucleotides outside the gene matches: 6. The CDR3 runs 14 residues. Germline values: CDR1 MNHEY, CDR2 SVGAGI. CDR3 sequence: CASSEAQGAETQYF. The CDR3 coding sequence is TGTGCCAGCAGTGAGGCACAGGGGGCGGAGACCCAGTACTTC.

Only a few counts were recorded for this clone. The V call is TRBV5-1, the J call TRBJ2-2; 7 bases line up with TRBD2. The length of the CDR3 is 15 residues. V was clipped by 2 bases and J by 5 bases; unmatched bases: 6. Germline V lookup: CDR1 SGHRS, CDR2 YFSETQ. The CDR3: CASSFGGRGTGELFF. CDR3 bases: TGCGCCAGCAGCTTTGGCGGGAGAGGGACCGGGGAGCTGTTTTTT.

The chain is built from TRBV10-3 and TRBJ2-5; 7 positions agree with TRBD1. Germline assignment: CDR1 ENHRY and CDR2 SYGVKD. This CDR3 is built from 13 residues. J gave up 5 bases and V 8 bases, and 8 bases lay outside the gene matches. CDR3 amino acids: CAIWQGDGETQYF. The CDR3 region has the DNA TGTGCCATCTGGCAGGGGGACGGGGAGACCCAGTACTTC.

This rearrangement joins TRBV27 to TRBJ1-2; 7 bases map to TRBD1. This CDR3 has 14 residues. The V segment lost 4 bases and the J segment 7 bases; nucleotides outside the gene matches: 9. The germline V gene has CDR1 MNHEY and CDR2 SMNVEV (reference sequence). The CDR3 DNA follows: TGTGCCAGCAGTTCCCGGACAGGTGGGAGTGGCTACACCTTC. Residues: CASSSRTGGSGYTF.

The chain uses TRBV7-9 and TRBJ2-3; D remains unclear. This CDR3 contains 16 residues. Germline loops: CDR1 SEHNR, CDR2 FQNEAQ (reference sequence). Trimming stripped 3 bases from V and 11 bases from J, with 24 bases between. The CDR3 sequence: CASSLLQTSVTDVQYF. CDR3 sequence (DNA): TGTGCCAGCAGCTTGTTACAGACATCTGTCACAGACGTGCAGTATTTT.

The chain has TRBV7-3 and TRBJ2-1; D gene unclear. V lost 7 bases and J lost 6, with 13 bases in between. Germline V CDR1 and CDR2: SGHTA, FQGTGA. There are 13 residues in the CDR3. This CDR3 reads CASTSYNSNEQFF. CDR3 in DNA: TGTGCCAGCACCTCCTATAACAGCAATGAGCAGTTCTTC.

This chain links TRBV9 with TRBJ2-3; D may be TRBD2 (5 bases). Trimming removed 4 bases from V and 0 bases from J, with 18 bases in between. CDR3 length: 17 amino acids. Per germline, CDR1 SGDLS and CDR2 YYNGEE. The CDR3 loop reads CASSPLGSSESTDTQYF. CDR3 bases: TGTGCCAGCAGCCCCCTAGGGAGTAGCGAGAGCACAGATACGCAGTATTTT.

In DNA form, the CDR3 reads TGTGCCAGCAGCGAGTCTCGAACAGGGGGAACCAAAAACATTCAGTACTTC. It is translated as CASSESRTGGTKNIQYF. This rearrangement joins TRBV9 to TRBJ2-4, with 8 bases lining up with TRBD1. J lost 2 bases, V lost 3 bases, and 10 bases had no gene match. The CDR3 spans 17 residues. Germline V gene data show CDR1 as SGDLS and CDR2 as YYNGEE.

This clone was counted a few times. J is TRBJ2-7 and V is TRBV28, with TRBD2 identical over 11 bases. The ends lost 6 bases at V and 2 bases at J; junction bases unmatched: 9. CDR1 is MDHEN, CDR2 SYDVKM, per germline. The CDR3 has 16 residues. The CDR3 DNA is TGTGCCAGCAGACCTACTATGGGACTAGCGGCCTACGAGCAGTACTTC. Translation gives CASRPTMGLAAYEQYF.

The genes are TRBV2 and TRBJ2-1, with unresolved D. CDR3 length equals 13 residues. Germline CDR1 and CDR2: SNHLY and FYNNEI. Trimming left V 1 base short and J 4 bases short, with 5 bases between. The CDR3 spells CASSEGGYNEQFF. The CDR3 DNA reads as TGTGCCAGCAGTGAAGGCGGATACAATGAGCAGTTCTTC.

This clone appeared a few times. DNA for the CDR3: TGTGCCAGCAGCTTACAGCGGGACACAGATACGCAGTATTTT. It translates to CASSLQRDTDTQYF. The J gene is TRBJ2-3, the V gene TRBV7-2; 7 bases match TRBD2. With 2 bases clipped from V and 2 bases from J, the junction kept 1 base outside the gene matches. The CDR3 is 14 residues long. From germline, CDR1 is SGHTA and CDR2 FQGNSA.

For the CDR3, the DNA is TGTGCCTGGAGCCCATGGAGCTCCTACAATGAGCAGTTCTTC. It translates to CAWSPWSSYNEQFF. The V call is TRBV30, the J call TRBJ2-1; no clear D gene. The CDR3 length is 14 residues. Trimming stripped 3 bases from V and 0 bases from J, with 9 bases between. Germline loops: CDR1 GTSNPN, CDR2 SVGIG (reference sequence).

This clone was found a few times. CDR3 DNA sequence: TGTGCCAGCAGTTCCTTTCAGGGCAATCAGCCCCAGCATTTT. The encoded protein is CASSSFQGNQPQHF. The rearrangement uses TRBV6-5 and TRBJ1-5, with no clear D. Trimming removed 4 bases at V and 2 bases at J, with 9 bases between. Germline V CDR1 and CDR2: MNHEY, SVGAGI. The CDR3 has 14 residues.

This chain uses TRBV19 with TRBJ1-1; a weak D match, TRBD1 (6 bases). Germline lookup yields CDR1 LNHDA and CDR2 SQIVND (reference sequence). The CDR3 loop spans 16 amino acids. Trimming took 7 bases from V and 1 from J, leaving 19 bases between them. The CDR3 region is CASMHLSRGQNTEAFF. The CDR3 bases are TGTGCCAGTATGCACCTATCTAGGGGACAGAACACTGAAGCTTTCTTT.

This chain links TRBV6-1 with TRBJ2-7, with D maybe TRBD1 (6 bases). The ends were cut back, 2 bases at V and 2 bases at J, with 16 bases in the middle. The CDR3 runs to 16 residues. CDR1 and CDR2 (germline): MNHNS, SASEGT. CDR3 region: CASSETGKPTPYEQYF. CDR3 sequence (DNA): TGTGCCAGCAGTGAAACAGGGAAACCTACCCCCTACGAGCAGTACTTC.

This sequence joins TRBV28 and TRBJ2-6; 8 nucleotides align to TRBD2. V lost 5 bases to trimming and J lost 1 base; unmatched junction nucleotides: 10. This CDR3 is 18 amino acids long. Germline V gives CDR1 MDHEN, CDR2 SYDVKM. The DNA for the CDR3 is TGTGCCAGCAGTCAAACACCGGGACTAGGATCTGGGGCCAACGTCCTGACTTTC. Amino acids: CASSQTPGLGSGANVLTF. Full variable domain (remainder filled in from reference TRBV28 and TRBJ2-6): DVKVTQSSRYLVKRTGEKVFLECVQDMDHENMFWYRQDPGLGLRLIYFSYDVKMKEKGDIPEGYSVSREKKERFSLILESASTNQTSMYLCASSQTPGLGSGANVLTFGAGSRLTVL.